This paragraph reports one TCR beta chain. This sample was taken from a study of blood T cell repertoires in COVID-19. The overall study: COVID-19 samples from acute and convalescent phases originated in the United States, Italy and Spain. PBMCs, B-cell-depleted T cells, or T cells provided the cDNA or gDNA that made up the material.

V lost 1 base, J lost 4 bases, and 12 bases lay in between. The CDR3 loop spans 15 amino acids. Germline-derived CDR1 and CDR2 are SGHRS and YFSETQ. Cohorts were based on clinical histories the participants reported. Per the authors' pipeline: How many nucleated cells were present was estimated from reference gene primer amplification. TCRdb's table, derived via immunoSEQ multiplex PCR, lists solely in-frame clones and lacks some. V, J and clone size are those of that table, while D and trimming were read from the DNA. The data show about 170,000 clones, less than 80% seen once. The material sequenced was PBMCs or T cells enriched from blood (not recorded which). The rearrangement uses TRBV5-1 and TRBJ2-1; D perhaps matches TRBD2 (5 bases). The TCR sequence derives from a woman aged 70 to 79 in a cohort exposed to, infected with or recovered from COVID-19 (not recorded which). This CDR3 is CASSLPQTSYNEQFF. In DNA, the CDR3 is TGCGCCAGCAGCTTGCCCCAAACTAGTTACAATGAGCAGTTCTTC.